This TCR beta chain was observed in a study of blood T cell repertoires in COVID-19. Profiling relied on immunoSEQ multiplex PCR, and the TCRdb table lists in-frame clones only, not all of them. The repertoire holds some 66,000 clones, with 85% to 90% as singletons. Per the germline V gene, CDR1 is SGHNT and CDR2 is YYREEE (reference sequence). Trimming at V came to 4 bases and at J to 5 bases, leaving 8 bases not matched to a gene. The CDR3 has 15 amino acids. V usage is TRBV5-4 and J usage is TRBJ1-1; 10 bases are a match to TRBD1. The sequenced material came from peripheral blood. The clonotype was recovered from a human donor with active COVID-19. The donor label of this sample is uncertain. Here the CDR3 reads CASSEVTGGWTEAFF. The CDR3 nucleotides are TGTGCCAGCAGCGAGGTGACAGGGGGCTGGACTGAAGCTTTCTTT.